A single sample is the source of the 2 T cell receptor beta chains below, sequenced in a study of Ad26.COV2.S vaccination and SARS-CoV-2 variants. The table came from immunoSEQ multiplex PCR; TCRdb's copy has only in-frame clones and leaves some out. The sample lists about 680,000 clones, 89% occurring once. Treatment meaning: roughly 18 received Ad26.COV2.S at low or high dose, single or two shots; roughly five received placebo; per-sample allocation not given. After the first vaccine or placebo injection, samples were drawn on day 63. The sequenced sample was peripheral blood, obtained in a trial of Ad26.COV2.S vaccine versus placebo. Every receptor here comes from a person aged 18-65 years who received the Ad26.COV2.S COVID-19 vaccine or a placebo.

The V call is TRBV5-4, the J call TRBJ2-1, with D perhaps matching TRBD1 or TRBD2 (5 bases each). This CDR3 spans 16 amino acids. Germline lookup yields CDR1 SGHNT and CDR2 YYREEE (reference sequence). V lost 0 bases, J lost 6 bases, and 16 bases lay in between. CDR3 residues: CASSLVGAGSSNEQFF. CDR3 sequence (DNA): TGTGCCAGCAGCTTGGTCGGGGCAGGCTCATCCAATGAGCAGTTCTTC.

The V and J genes are TRBV19 and TRBJ2-1; weak D call: TRBD2 (6 bases). The V and J ends lost 9 bases and 9 bases respectively, with 15 bases between them. The CDR3 sequence is 12 residues long. CDR1 is LNHDA and CDR2 is SQIVND in the germline V gene (reference sequence). The CDR3 is CASSEGGGEQFF. The CDR3 DNA reads TGTGCCAGCTCCGAGGGAGGAGGTGAGCAGTTCTTC. Complete variable domain (other parts from reference TRBV19 and TRBJ2-1): DGGITQSPKYLFRKEGQNVTLSCEQNLNHDAMYWYRQDPGQGLRLIYYSQIVNDFQKGDIAEGYSVSREKKESFPLTVTSAQKNPTAFYLCASSEGGGEQFFGPGTRLTVL.